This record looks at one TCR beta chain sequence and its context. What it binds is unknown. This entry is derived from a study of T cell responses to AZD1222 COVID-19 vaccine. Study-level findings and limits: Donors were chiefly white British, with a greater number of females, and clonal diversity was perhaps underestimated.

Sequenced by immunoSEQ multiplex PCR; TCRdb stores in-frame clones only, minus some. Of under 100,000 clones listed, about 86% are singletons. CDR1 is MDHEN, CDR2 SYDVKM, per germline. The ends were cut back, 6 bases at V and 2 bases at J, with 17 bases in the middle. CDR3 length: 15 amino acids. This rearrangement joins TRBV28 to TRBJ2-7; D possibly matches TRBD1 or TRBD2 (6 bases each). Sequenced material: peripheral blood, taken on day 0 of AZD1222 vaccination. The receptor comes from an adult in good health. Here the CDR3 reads CASRPLGGSPYEQYF. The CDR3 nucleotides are TGTGCCAGCAGACCACTAGGGGGGAGCCCCTACGAGCAGTACTTC.